This T cell receptor (beta chain) was recorded in a study of cytomegalovirus exposure and HLA in healthy donors. V gave up 6 bases and J gave up 0 bases, with 9 bases separating them. The length of the CDR3 is 14 residues. CDR1 MRHNA and CDR2 SNTAGT come from the germline V gene. With 60 Vbeta and 13 Jbeta primers, the PCR was carried out. The protocol was immunoSEQ multiplex PCR, while the TCRdb copy is restricted to in-frame clones and leaves out a portion. Its table records tens of thousands of clones. The chain couples TRBV6-4 to TRBJ1-5; D gene unclear. The sequence came from a man aged 35-49 years in good health and CMV-seronegative. Sample: PBMCs. Written as DNA, the CDR3 is TGTGCCAGCAGCCTCTTCTATAGCAATCAGCCCCAGCATTTT. This sequence encodes CASSLFYSNQPQHF.